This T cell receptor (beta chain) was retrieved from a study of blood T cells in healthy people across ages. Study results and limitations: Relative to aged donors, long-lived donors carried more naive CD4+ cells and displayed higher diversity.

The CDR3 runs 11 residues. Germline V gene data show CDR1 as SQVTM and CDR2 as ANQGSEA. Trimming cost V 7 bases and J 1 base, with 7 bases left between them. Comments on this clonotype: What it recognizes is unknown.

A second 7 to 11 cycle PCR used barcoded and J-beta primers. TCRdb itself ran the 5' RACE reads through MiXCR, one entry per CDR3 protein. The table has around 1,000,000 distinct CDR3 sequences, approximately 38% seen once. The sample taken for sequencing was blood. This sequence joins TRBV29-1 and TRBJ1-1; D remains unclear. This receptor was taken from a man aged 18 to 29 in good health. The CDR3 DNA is TGCAGCGCTGAGGAGAACACTGAAGCTTTCTTT. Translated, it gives CSAEENTEAFF.